The 21 T cell receptor beta chains in this list originate from one sample, sequenced in a study of CD8+CD57+ T cells in acquired aplastic anemia (dated by TCRdb to 2016 to 2018). The reads were generated on an Illumina HiSeq 2000. Profiling of TCR beta VDJ combinations and CDR3 sequences used genomic DNA as the template. TCRdb reprocessing: public reads trimmed at Q25 with fastp, clones called with MiXCR, in-frame beta chains kept. Rows with a matching CDR3 protein are joined into one entry that keeps the most common DNA and genes. This sample lists about 130,000 distinct CDR3 sequences; 48% were detected once. About 2.3% of the sample is held by the ten biggest clonotypes. The sequencing input was sorted CD4+, CD8+, or CD8+CD57+ T cells (not recorded which) from PBMCs. The receptors originated from a human donor in good health, serving as a control.

V gene TRBV24-1 combines with J gene TRBJ2-3; 7 positions match TRBD1. From germline, CDR1 is KGHDR and CDR2 SFDVKD. The CDR3 consists of 14 residues. V shed 6 bases and J 1 base; nucleotides not matched to a gene: 3. The CDR3 reads CATSTTGGTDTQYF. DNA for the CDR3: TGTGCCACCAGTACTACAGGGGGCACAGATACGCAGTATTTT.

V gene TRBV6-1 combines with J gene TRBJ2-2; perhaps TRBD2 as D (7 bases). The V end was cut by 6 bases, the J end by 7 bases, with 24 bases between. This CDR3 contains 17 residues. The germline gives CDR1 MNHNS, CDR2 SASEGT. The CDR3 is CASSALGGAIGVGELFF. DNA of the CDR3: TGTGCCAGCAGCGCCTTAGGGGGGGCGATAGGGGTCGGGGAGCTGTTTTTT.

This chain links TRBV7-2 with TRBJ1-5; D unclear. This CDR3 is 14 amino acids long. V shed 1 base and J shed 3 bases, with 7 bases lying between them. In germline, CDR1 is SGHTA, CDR2 FQGNSA. The CDR3 protein is CASSLGQTNQPQHF. In DNA, the CDR3 is TGTGCCAGCAGCTTAGGGCAGACCAATCAGCCCCAGCATTTT.

The chain recombines TRBV29-1 with TRBJ2-7; D is possibly TRBD1 or TRBD2 (5 bases each). V was pared by 4 bases and J by 2 bases, with 12 bases between. The CDR3 contains 13 residues. CDR1 and CDR2 (germline): SQVTM, ANQGSEA. CDR3 protein: CSVAGDGPYEQYF. The CDR3 DNA follows: TGCAGCGTTGCTGGGGACGGACCCTACGAGCAGTACTTC.

This rearrangement joins TRBV29-1 to TRBJ2-7; 7 nucleotides agree with TRBD1. Germline V gene lookup returns CDR1 SQVTM and CDR2 ANQGSEA. After removal of 7 bases from V and 3 bases from J, the junction contained 6 bases not matched to a gene. This CDR3 contains 12 residues. The CDR3 region is CSAGQADYEQYF. For the CDR3, the DNA is TGCAGCGCAGGACAGGCAGACTACGAGCAGTACTTC.

This rearrangement joins TRBV7-2 to TRBJ1-6; D unclear. Looked up from germline, CDR1 is SGHTA and CDR2 is FQGNSA. The CDR3 runs 12 residues. The V end was cut by 5 bases, the J end by 7 bases, with 6 bases between. The CDR3 bases are TGTGCCAGCAGCCATAGCAATTCACCCCTCCACTTT. Protein product: CASSHSNSPLHF.

This clonotype has ten or more counts. V usage is TRBV2 and J usage is TRBJ1-2, with 7 nucleotides matching TRBD1. CDR1 SNHLY and CDR2 FYNNEI come from the germline V gene. This CDR3 comprises 16 residues. After removal of 2 bases from V and 7 bases from J, the junction contained 13 bases not matched to a gene. In DNA, the CDR3 is TGTGCCAGCAGTGAACGCGACAGGGAAATATCGAGTGGCTACACCTTC. Encoded protein: CASSERDREISSGYTF. The full variable domain, with the rest looked up from reference TRBV2 and TRBJ1-2, is EPEVTQTPSHQVTQMGQEVILRCVPISNHLYFYWYRQILGQKVEFLVSFYNNEISEKSEIFDDQFSVERPDGSNFTLKIRSTKLEDSAMYFCASSERDREISSGYTFGSGTRLTVV.

This clonotype has just a few counts. J is TRBJ2-1 and V is TRBV15; tentative D call: TRBD2 (6 bases). Germline lookup yields CDR1 LNHNV and CDR2 YYDKDF (reference sequence). V was shortened by 1 base and J by 6 bases, with 16 bases between the two germline ends. This CDR3 region has 16 residues. This CDR3 reads CATSRVGGDASNEQFF. CDR3 DNA: TGTGCCACCAGCAGAGTCGGAGGGGACGCTAGCAATGAGCAGTTCTTC.

This clonotype has more than one count but fewer than ten. The V gene is TRBV6-2 or TRBV6-3, the J gene TRBJ2-5, with 8 bases fitting TRBD1. V gave up 11 bases and J gave up 4 bases; unmatched junction bases: 9. There are 13 residues in the CDR3. Per the germline V gene, CDR1 is MNHEY and CDR2 is SVGEGT. In DNA form, the CDR3 reads TGTGCCGCCACCGGACAGGGTCTAGAGACCCAGTACTTC. Its translation: CAATGQGLETQYF.

This clonotype has only a few counts. This chain links TRBV2 with TRBJ1-1; TRBD1 might be the D (5 bases). The CDR3 runs to 11 residues. Trimming took off 6 bases at V and 8 bases at J, with 10 bases between the two ends. CDR1 SNHLY and CDR2 FYNNEI come from the germline V gene. CDR3: CASSVRQEAFF. For the CDR3, the DNA is TGTGCCAGCAGCGTTCGACAGGAAGCTTTCTTT.

This clonotype was seen more than once but under ten times. This chain connects TRBV7-8 to TRBJ2-7; 8 bases line up with TRBD2. In germline, CDR1 is SGHVS, CDR2 FQNEAQ. Trimming at V came to 5 bases and at J to 6 bases, leaving 3 bases not matched to a gene. The CDR3 runs 12 residues. Here the CDR3 DNA reads TGTGCCAGCAGCCCCCGGGGGGGCGAGCAGTACTTC. Its translation is CASSPRGGEQYF. Looking up the rest from reference TRBV7-8 and TRBJ2-7 gives the full variable domain: GAGVSQSPRYKVAKRGQDVALRCDPISGHVSLFWYQQALGQGPEFLTYFQNEAQLDKSGLPSDRFFAERPEGSVSTLKIQRTQQEDSAVYLCASSPRGGEQYFGPGTRLTVT.

The chain uses TRBV29-1 and TRBJ1-5; TRBD1 is a possible D gene (5 bases). The germline V and J ends were trimmed by 6 bases and 5 bases, with 14 bases remaining between them. Germline V gives CDR1 SQVTM, CDR2 ANQGSEA. CDR3 length: 13 residues. CDR3 protein: CSVEGQGDQPQHF. The CDR3 DNA is TGCAGCGTGGAGGGGCAGGGAGATCAGCCCCAGCATTTT. The complete variable domain, with remaining parts taken from reference TRBV29-1 and TRBJ1-5, reads SAVISQKPSRDICQRGTSLTIQCQVDSQVTMMFWYRQQPGQSLTLIATANQGSEATYESGFVIDKFPISRPNLTFSTLTVSNMSPEDSSIYLCSVEGQGDQPQHFGDGTRLSIL.

The rearrangement uses TRBV20-1 and TRBJ2-1, with 11 bases matching TRBD2. V lost 0 bases, J lost 7 bases, and 5 bases stayed unmatched. Germline CDR1 DFQATT, CDR2 SNEGSKA (reference sequence). The CDR3 runs to 15 residues. CDR3: CSARDNSGGANEQFF. CDR3 nucleotide sequence: TGCAGTGCTAGAGATAATAGCGGGGGGGCTAATGAGCAGTTCTTC.

J is TRBJ2-6 and V is TRBV18, with 8 positions matching TRBD1. The germline V gene has CDR1 KGHSH and CDR2 LQKENI. There are 18 residues in the CDR3. Trimming removed 2 bases from V and 0 bases from J; junction bases left unmatched: 6. This CDR3 is CASSPGQGADSGANVLTF. CDR3 nucleotide sequence: TGTGCCAGCTCACCAGGTCAGGGGGCGGACTCTGGGGCCAACGTCCTGACTTTC.

This clonotype was found many times. The chain couples TRBV25-1 to TRBJ1-1, with 7 bases matching TRBD1. The CDR3 runs to 17 residues. Germline V gene sequence: CDR1 MGHDK, CDR2 SYGVNS. V shed 1 base and J 1 base; nucleotides not matched to a gene: 9. CDR3 bases: TGTGCCAGCAGTGAATTTCCCCCAGGACAGGAGAACACTGAAGCTTTCTTT. It yields the protein CASSEFPPGQENTEAFF.

This sequence joins TRBV15 and TRBJ1-2; D ambiguous. Looked up from germline, CDR1 is LNHNV and CDR2 is YYDKDF (reference sequence). The length of the CDR3 is 11 residues. Trimming pared 3 bases from V and 8 bases from J, leaving 7 bases between. The CDR3 nucleotides are TGTGCCACCAGCAGTACTTGGGGCTACACCTTC. Its protein product is CATSSTWGYTF.

V gene TRBV7-2 combines with J gene TRBJ1-2; maybe TRBD1 (5 bases). Trimming took 5 bases from V and 6 from J, leaving 16 bases between them. The CDR3 runs 14 residues. Germline V gene sequence: CDR1 SGHTA, CDR2 FQGNSA. The CDR3 coding sequence is TGTGCCAGCAGCCTCAACGCGGGACGCCATGGCTACACCTTC. Encoded protein: CASSLNAGRHGYTF.

For this clonotype: The junction differs from germline at one of its ends, possibly a read error. The chain combines TRBV2 with TRBJ2-1; TRBD2 agrees at 8 bases. The germline CDR1 and CDR2 sequences are SNHLY and FYNNEI. This CDR3 spans 14 amino acids. CDR3 sequence (DNA): TGTGCCATCAGTGAGGTCGGGGGGGCAAATGAGCAGTTCTTC. Its translation is CAISEVGGANEQFF.

The chain links TRBV14 to TRBJ1-6; D is uncertain. The CDR3 has 13 residues. Trimming pared 1 base from V and 7 bases from J, leaving 5 bases between. Germline V gives CDR1 SGHDN, CDR2 FVKESK. Here the CDR3 DNA reads TGTGCCAGCAGCCAAGCTCACAATTCACCCCTCCACTTT. As protein: CASSQAHNSPLHF.

CDR3 loop: CASTKGRSSYNEQFF. The CDR3 DNA follows: TGTGCCAGTACCAAGGGCAGGAGTTCCTACAATGAGCAGTTCTTC. The J gene is TRBJ2-1, the V gene TRBV19; D is ambiguous. This CDR3 has 15 amino acids. Germline loops: CDR1 LNHDA, CDR2 SQIVND (reference sequence). V dropped 7 bases and J dropped 1 base, with 14 bases sitting between them.

This clonotype was counted a few times. The gene calls are TRBV9 and TRBJ1-6; TRBD1 matches at 7 bases. The CDR3 totals 14 residues. V was clipped by 4 bases and J by 11 bases; unmatched bases: 9. Germline CDR1 is SGDLS and CDR2 is YYNGEE. The CDR3 DNA is TGTGCCAGCAGCCTGGACAGGATCCGGCCACCCCTCCACTTT. This sequence encodes CASSLDRIRPPLHF.